The rows below give T cell receptor beta chains drawn from one sample of a study of T cells after yellow fever vaccination. One entry per CDR3 protein results from TCRdb running MiXCR on the 5' RACE reads. The table shows 320,000 or so distinct CDR3 sequences, with around 8.1% occurring only once. The sequencing here drew on PBMCs, taken roughly 46 days after the first yellow fever vaccination. The source of these receptors is a man between 18 and 29 years old who received the YFV17D yellow fever vaccine. Both conserved end residues are part of each CDR3. The order of the fields is V gene, clone size, J gene, D gene, CDR3 DNA, CDR3 protein. D genes are given only for firm matches. Clone sizes are given selectively: once, few, many, or a class where the clone is expanded.

TRBV5-1	.	TRBJ1-2	TRBD1	TGCGCCAGCAGCTTGGCCCCCACAGGGGGTCACAACTATGGCTACACCTTC	CASSLAPTGGHNYGYTF
TRBV7-3	.	TRBJ2-6	.	TGTGCCAGCAGCCCACAGAGTTCTGTGGCCAACGTCCTGACTTTC	CASSPQSSVANVLTF
TRBV15	.	TRBJ2-5	.	TGTGCCACCAGCTCTGACTCACCCCAAGAGACCCAGTACTTC	CATSSDSPQETQYF
TRBV3-1	once	TRBJ2-3	.	TGTGCCAGCTGCGGGCAGATCACACATACGCTGTATTTT	CASCGQITHTLYF
TRBV6-4	many	TRBJ2-1	TRBD2	TGTGCCAGCAGTGACTCGGATAGCGGGGGTGGCGAGCAGTTCTTC	CASSDSDSGGGEQFF
TRBV29-1	.	TRBJ1-2	.	TGCAGCGTTAAGGGAAGAGATTATGGCTACACCTTC	CSVKGRDYGYTF
TRBV4-1	.	TRBJ1-1	.	TGCGCCAGCAGGGGGGAGGGCGCGAGGACTGAAGCTTTCTTT	CASRGEGARTEAFF
TRBV12-3/TRBV12-4	.	TRBJ1-1	TRBD1	TGTGCCAGCAGCCTAAACAGGGGGCACACTGAAGCTTTCTTT	CASSLNRGHTEAFF
TRBV7-6	few	TRBJ1-1	.	TGTGCCAGCAGCTTAGCTCTGCCGGGGACACTGCGAAGCACTGAAGCTTTCTTT	CASSLALPGTLRSTEAFF
TRBV21-1	.	TRBJ2-1	.	TGTGCCAGCAGTCCCCGCGGGGCTTCGCCAAAGTTCTTC	CASSPRGASPKFF
TRBV15	.	TRBJ2-3	.	TGTGCCACCAGTCCGGGACTTCTTCGCACAGATACGCAGTATTTT	CATSPGLLRTDTQYF
TRBV20-1	.	TRBJ2-2	.	TGCAGTGCTAGTGTAGAGGGTCCGTCCACCGGGGAGCTGTTTTTT	CSASVEGPSTGELFF
TRBV6-2/TRBV6-3	few	TRBJ2-5	.	TGTGCCAGCACCTCTTGGAAAGGGAGGAGAGAGACCCAGTACTTC	CASTSWKGRRETQYF
TRBV7-2	few	TRBJ2-4	.	TGTGCCAGCAGTCGGGCCCAGTCGAGCGGGGCCAAAAACATTCAGTACTTC	CASSRAQSSGAKNIQYF
TRBV9	.	TRBJ2-3	.	TGTGCCAGCAGCGAAAGACTAGTACCCACAGATACGCAGTATTTT	CASSERLVPTDTQYF
TRBV4-2	.	TRBJ1-1	.	TGTGCCAGCAGCCAAGATCCGCAGAACACTGAAGCTTTCTTT	CASSQDPQNTEAFF
TRBV11-2	.	TRBJ2-3	.	TGTGCCAGCAGCTCGCCAGTGGGCACAGATACGCAGTATTTT	CASSSPVGTDTQYF
TRBV7-2	.	TRBJ2-7	TRBD1	TGTGCCAGCAGCTTACTTCCCCGGACAGGCTCCTACGAGCAGTACTTC	CASSLLPRTGSYEQYF
TRBV7-2	.	TRBJ1-4	.	TGTGCCAGCAGCTTTCTTTCCAGACACGTTAATGAAAAACTGTTTTTT	CASSFLSRHVNEKLFF
TRBV10-3	few	TRBJ2-7	.	TGTGCCATCAGTGACTCCTACGAGCAGTACTTC	CAISDSYEQYF
TRBV4-3	many	TRBJ2-1	.	TGCGCCAGCAGCCAAGAGGAAGGCGGACATTACAATGAGCAGTTCTTC	CASSQEEGGHYNEQFF
TRBV5-1	few	TRBJ2-2	.	TGCGCCAGCAGCTTCCAGCATGAGAACACCGGGGAGCTGTTTTTT	CASSFQHENTGELFF
TRBV7-2	.	TRBJ2-2	TRBD2	TGTGCCAGCAGCCGTAGCGGGGTCGCGAACACCGGGGAGCTGTTTTTT	CASSRSGVANTGELFF
TRBV7-3	few	TRBJ2-5	TRBD1	TGTGCCAGCAGTCCTCGACAGGGGGCGGAGACCCAGTACTTC	CASSPRQGAETQYF
TRBV12-3/TRBV12-4	few	TRBJ1-1	.	TGTGCCTCCACTGCGGGGACCTGGGCCACTGAAGCTTTCTTT	CASTAGTWATEAFF
TRBV5-6	.	TRBJ2-7	TRBD1	TGTGCCAGCAGCTCCGGGACAGGGGGCTTCGAGCAGTACTTC	CASSSGTGGFEQYF
TRBV5-1	many	TRBJ2-1	.	TGCGCCAGCAGCTTGGACCTATATTCGGGGGTACTGATCAATGAGCAGTTCTTC	CASSLDLYSGVLINEQFF
TRBV11-2	.	TRBJ2-3	.	TGTGCCAGCAGCTCCAATTACGGGAACATCCCGTATTTT	CASSSNYGNIPYF
TRBV5-1	.	TRBJ1-4	.	TGCGCCAGCAGCGCCGGAACAACGAATAATGAAAAACTGTTTTTT	CASSAGTTNNEKLFF
TRBV9	.	TRBJ1-5	.	TGTGCCAGCAGCCCTGCCGGGGAGCCCAATCAGCCCCAGCATTTT	CASSPAGEPNQPQHF
TRBV27	.	TRBJ1-6	TRBD1	TGCACCAGCAGTCGCACGACAGGGCAGAGTAATTCACCCCTCCACTTT	CTSSRTTGQSNSPLHF
TRBV7-7	few	TRBJ2-1	TRBD2	TGTGCCAGCAGCCCATCCCGGCTAGCGGATGAGCAGTTCTTC	CASSPSRLADEQFF
TRBV4-1	few	TRBJ1-2	.	TGCGCCAGCAGCCAAGGTGGGGGTATTGGCTACACCTTC	CASSQGGGIGYTF
TRBV11-2	few	TRBJ2-3	.	TGTGCCGGACAGGCGCTAGCGACAGATACGCAGTATTTT	CAGQALATDTQYF
TRBV27	.	TRBJ2-2	TRBD2	TGTGCCAGCAGTTCGACTAGCGGGGGGCGGGACACCGGGGAGCTGTTTTTT	CASSSTSGGRDTGELFF
TRBV7-8	few	TRBJ1-3	.	TGTGCCAGCAGCCGATCCCCCATCTCCGCCTCTGGAAACACCATATATTTT	CASSRSPISASGNTIYF
TRBV27	.	TRBJ1-1	.	TGTGCCAGCAGTGCCCCCGGGGGCTACACTGAAGCTTTCTTT	CASSAPGGYTEAFF
TRBV5-1	few	TRBJ2-6	.	TGCGCCAGCAGTAAGGGGGGCTCTGGGGCCAACGTCCTGACTTTC	CASSKGGSGANVLTF
TRBV20-1	few	TRBJ2-5	.	TGCAGTGCTAGAGACGACCGGGACGGATTGTGGGAGACCCAGTACTTC	CSARDDRDGLWETQYF
TRBV12-3/TRBV12-4	many	TRBJ2-2	.	TGTGCCAGCAGTTTTCGACGTCGGACCGGGGAGCTGTTTTTT	CASSFRRRTGELFF
TRBV12-3/TRBV12-4	few	TRBJ2-1	.	TGTGCCAGCAGTCAGCCCCTCCGTGGGGGATACAATGAGCAGTTCTTC	CASSQPLRGGYNEQFF
TRBV3-1	few	TRBJ1-3	.	TGTGCCAGTATTGAGAGGGCTGGAAACACCATATATTTT	CASIERAGNTIYF
TRBV12-3/TRBV12-4	.	TRBJ2-2	TRBD1	TGTGCCAGCAGGCGAACAGGGGGAGGCACCGGGGAGCTGTTTTTT	CASRRTGGGTGELFF
TRBV5-4	.	TRBJ2-2	.	TGTGCCAGCAGCTCTAGGAGGCAGGTTAACACCGGGGAGCTGTTTTTT	CASSSRRQVNTGELFF
TRBV5-1	few	TRBJ2-1	TRBD2	TGCGCCAGCAGCTTGGCTAGCGGGGGGGCCACACGGGAGCAGTTCTTC	CASSLASGGATREQFF
TRBV6-5	few	TRBJ1-3	.	TGTGCCAGCAGTTACTCGTGGGGAGGCTCTGGAAACACCATATATTTT	CASSYSWGGSGNTIYF
TRBV19	.	TRBJ2-5	.	TGTGCCAGTAGTATTGGAGGAGAGACCCAGTACTTC	CASSIGGETQYF
TRBV5-1	few	TRBJ2-7	TRBD2	TGCGCCAGCAGCTTAATAGCGGGGGAGGCCTACGAGCAGTACTTC	CASSLIAGEAYEQYF
TRBV18	many	TRBJ1-1	.	TGTGCCACTTGCGTCGACCTGAACACTGAAGCTTTCTTT	CATCVDLNTEAFF
TRBV7-8	.	TRBJ2-7	TRBD2	TGTGCCAGCAGCCCCTTAGCGGGGGCGTACGAGCAGTACTTC	CASSPLAGAYEQYF
TRBV5-1	few	TRBJ2-1	TRBD2	TGCGCCAGCAGCCGTGCGGGGGGTGGAAATGAGCAGTTCTTC	CASSRAGGGNEQFF
TRBV5-6	.	TRBJ2-3	TRBD2	TGTGCCAGCAGATTTACCCCCGGGACTAGCGACGATACGCAGTATTTT	CASRFTPGTSDDTQYF
TRBV20-1	few	TRBJ2-6	.	TGCAGTGCTTCCCTTAAAGGCTCTGGGGCCAACGTCCTGACTTTC	CSASLKGSGANVLTF
TRBV7-6	.	TRBJ1-2	.	TGTGCCAGCAGCACGCGTGCGGAGACCTCTCATGGCTACACCTTC	CASSTRAETSHGYTF
TRBV4-1	few	TRBJ2-2	TRBD1	TGCGCCAGCGCCGGGACAGCCAACACCGGGGAGCTGTTTTTT	CASAGTANTGELFF